This TCR beta chain came from a study of T cell responses to AZD1222 COVID-19 vaccine. On the study more broadly: Researchers grouped second doses given at about 4 or about 12 weeks into one pool.

The study's findings and limits: Nearly half of spike-specific TCRs reportedly target variant regions that are unmutated in the B.1.351 and B.1.1.7 variants. Two doses of AZD1222 preceded a rise in Spike-specific TCR breadth and depth. Clonal diversity may have been underestimated in mostly white British donors.

The J segment lost 6 bases and the V segment lost 5 bases, leaving 12 bases of the junction unmatched. The CDR3 spans 16 residues. CDR1 is SGHAT, CDR2 FQNNGV, per germline. The repertoire was sequenced with immunoSEQ multiplex PCR; TCRdb's copy has only in-frame clones and lacks some. The table includes roughly 130,000 clones, about 91% detected once. Comment on this clone: Its matching antigen is unknown.

The receptor's source is an adult in good health. The V call is TRBV11-2, the J call TRBJ2-1, with 8 bases identical to TRBD2. The specimen comprised peripheral blood, sampled on day 0 of AZD1222 vaccination. CDR3 in amino acids: CASSKPRPAGVNEQFF. DNA of the CDR3: TGTGCCAGCAGCAAACCCCGACCAGCGGGGGTCAATGAGCAGTTCTTC.